This TCR beta chain originates from a study of blood T cell repertoires in COVID-19. About the study: Sites across the United States, Italy and Spain contributed samples from acute and convalescent COVID-19.

Seattle's cohort entered during active infection and was followed longitudinally. CDR3 length equals 15 residues. Germline values: CDR1 SGHRS, CDR2 YFSETQ. After removal of 4 bases from V and 9 bases from J, the junction contained 12 bases not matched to a gene. Clones were read by immunoSEQ multiplex PCR, and TCRdb kept only the in-frame ones, dropping some. Seen here are 48,000 or so clones, just over 85% observed once, and the top ten hold 2.6%. This sequence originates from a woman older than 75 with COVID-19, enrolled during active disease. The rearrangement uses TRBV5-1 and TRBJ2-1, with 8 bases that match TRBD2. Input material: peripheral blood. The CDR3 reads CASSAPPSGGGEQFF. The CDR3 nucleotides are TGCGCCAGCAGCGCCCCCCCCAGCGGGGGAGGTGAGCAGTTCTTC.